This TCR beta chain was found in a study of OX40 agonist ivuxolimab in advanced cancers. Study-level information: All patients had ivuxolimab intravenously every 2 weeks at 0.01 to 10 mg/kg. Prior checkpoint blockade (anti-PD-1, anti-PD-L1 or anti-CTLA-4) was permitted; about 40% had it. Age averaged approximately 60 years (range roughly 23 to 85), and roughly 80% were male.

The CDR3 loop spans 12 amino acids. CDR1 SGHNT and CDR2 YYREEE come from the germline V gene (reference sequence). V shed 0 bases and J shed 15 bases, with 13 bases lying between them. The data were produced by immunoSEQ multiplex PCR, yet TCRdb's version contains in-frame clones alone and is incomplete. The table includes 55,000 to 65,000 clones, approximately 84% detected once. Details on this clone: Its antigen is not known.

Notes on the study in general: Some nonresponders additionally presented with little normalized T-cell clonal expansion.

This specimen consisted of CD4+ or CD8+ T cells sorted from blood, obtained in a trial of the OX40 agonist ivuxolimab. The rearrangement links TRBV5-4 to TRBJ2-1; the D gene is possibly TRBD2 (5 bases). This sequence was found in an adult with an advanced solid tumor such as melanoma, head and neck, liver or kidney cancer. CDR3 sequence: CASSLDQTGRFF. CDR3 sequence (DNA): TGTGCCAGCAGCTTGGATCAAACGGGGAGGTTCTTC.